The rows below give T cell receptor beta chains drawn from one sample of a study of blood T cells in healthy people across ages. TCRdb independently ran MiXCR on the 5' RACE reads; one entry per CDR3 protein. Of 790,000 or so distinct CDR3 sequences in the sample, around 50% are singletons; the top ten hold around 18%. Sequencing was done on a sample of blood. These receptors all come from a man aged 80 or over in good health. Each CDR3 is given with its conserved first and last residue. A D gene is named only where the DNA matches it firmly. A clone size is listed for some rows: how often the clone was seen (once, few, many), or a class if it is expanded.

abundance: NA; v_gene: TRBV4-3; d_gene: TRBD2; j_gene: TRBJ2-7; CDR3aa: CASSQDRASGGSYEQYF; CDR3nt: TGCGCCAGCAGCCAAGATCGCGCTAGCGGGGGCTCCTACGAGCAGTACTTC
abundance: few; v_gene: TRBV7-2; d_gene: TRBD2; j_gene: TRBJ2-1; CDR3aa: CASSLASSGHNNEQFF; CDR3nt: TGTGCCAGCAGCTTAGCCTCTAGCGGCCATAACAATGAGCAGTTCTTC
abundance: NA; v_gene: TRBV20-1; d_gene: NA; j_gene: TRBJ1-2; CDR3aa: CSATRVDYGYTF; CDR3nt: TGCAGTGCAACCAGGGTAGACTATGGCTACACCTTC
abundance: few; v_gene: TRBV27; d_gene: NA; j_gene: TRBJ1-2; CDR3aa: CASRPLTVYGYTF; CDR3nt: TGTGCCAGCAGGCCTTTGACAGTCTATGGCTACACCTTC
abundance: NA; v_gene: TRBV11-2; d_gene: NA; j_gene: TRBJ2-7; CDR3aa: CASSLMLGSYEQYF; CDR3nt: TGTGCCAGCAGCCTAATGCTAGGGTCCTACGAGCAGTACTTC
abundance: NA; v_gene: TRBV28; d_gene: TRBD1; j_gene: TRBJ2-2; CDR3aa: CASSPNWRDRGHTGELFF; CDR3nt: TGTGCCAGCAGTCCCAACTGGCGGGACAGGGGGCACACCGGGGAGCTGTTTTTT
abundance: many; v_gene: TRBV7-2; d_gene: NA; j_gene: TRBJ2-7; CDR3aa: CASSLEGTSYEQYF; CDR3nt: TGTGCCAGCAGCTTAGAAGGGACGAGCTACGAGCAGTACTTC
abundance: NA; v_gene: TRBV6-2/TRBV6-3; d_gene: NA; j_gene: TRBJ2-7; CDR3aa: CASSGLPPDEQYF; CDR3nt: TGTGCCAGCAGTGGACTACCCCCGGACGAGCAGTACTTC
abundance: NA; v_gene: TRBV12-3/TRBV12-4; d_gene: TRBD2; j_gene: TRBJ2-5; CDR3aa: CASSLTTSGDQETQYF; CDR3nt: TGTGCCAGCAGTTTAACGACTAGCGGGGACCAAGAGACCCAGTACTTC
abundance: few; v_gene: TRBV20-1; d_gene: TRBD2; j_gene: TRBJ2-7; CDR3aa: CSARRGEQATYEQYF; CDR3nt: TGCAGTGCTAGACGGGGGGAACAGGCGACCTACGAGCAGTACTTC
abundance: NA; v_gene: TRBV5-6; d_gene: NA; j_gene: TRBJ2-4; CDR3aa: CASTHAGARYGQYF; CDR3nt: TGTGCCAGCACACACGCAGGGGCCCGATACGGGCAGTACTTC
abundance: NA; v_gene: TRBV12-3/TRBV12-4; d_gene: NA; j_gene: TRBJ2-3; CDR3aa: CASSDLLVPTSADTQYF; CDR3nt: TGTGCCAGCAGTGACCTTCTAGTGCCCACATCGGCAGATACGCAGTATTTT
abundance: many; v_gene: TRBV20-1; d_gene: TRBD1; j_gene: TRBJ1-2; CDR3aa: CSARDRDRGSAGYTF; CDR3nt: TGCAGTGCTAGGGATCGGGACAGGGGAAGTGCTGGCTACACCTTC